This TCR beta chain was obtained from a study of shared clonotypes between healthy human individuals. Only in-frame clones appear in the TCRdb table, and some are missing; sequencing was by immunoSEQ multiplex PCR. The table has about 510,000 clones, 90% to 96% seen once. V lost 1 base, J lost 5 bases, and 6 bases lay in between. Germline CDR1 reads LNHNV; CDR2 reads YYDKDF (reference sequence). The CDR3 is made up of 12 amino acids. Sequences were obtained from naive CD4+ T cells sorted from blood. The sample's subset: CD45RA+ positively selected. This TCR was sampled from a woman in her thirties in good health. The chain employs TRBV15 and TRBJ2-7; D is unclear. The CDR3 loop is CATSRVGDEQYF. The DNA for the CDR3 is TGTGCCACCAGCAGAGTTGGAGACGAGCAGTACTTC.